This entry features one T cell receptor beta chain sequence. This clone was counted only a few times. This clone's antigen is unknown. Per-base quality was not reported, and no clone a single base away is much larger than it. Libraries were made using the immunoSEQ multiplex PCR assay. For the multiplex PCR, a mixture combining 60 forward primers for TCR Vbeta segments and 13 reverse primers for TCR Jbeta segments was used. The CDR3 region of rearranged TCR beta genes was amplified from genomic DNA by a multiplex PCR assay. On the Illumina HiSeq System, the amplified TCR beta libraries were sequenced as 87-base-pair reads. Per the original workflow: A later analysis tallied around 80 million unique TCR beta chains across the 610 or so repertoires, and approximately 11 million of those chains were shared by two or more donors. To remove PCR and sequencing errors, raw reads were error-corrected and collapsed into unique sequences using a nearest-neighbor algorithm that merged closely related sequences. To assign V, D and J gene segments, CDR3 sequences were aligned to IMGT reference sequences. For a sequence to be retained, a match of at least six nucleotides to both a V gene segment and a J gene segment was required. Rearrangements were called productive when the CDR3 lacked stop codons and stayed in frame with V and J; all others were non-productive. CDR3 was defined according to IMGT convention as the region running from the second conserved V-encoded cysteine to the conserved J-encoded phenylalanine. In an earlier analysis of around 570 of the donors, sequences lacking an unambiguous match to a single V gene segment were excluded. An earlier analysis of just under 600 of the donors called V segments functional above 56.7% productive rearrangements and segregating when the between-donor standard deviation exceeded 5%. To diagnose cytomegalovirus status from the catalog of TCR beta chain sequences, a statistical classification framework was built. A later analysis assigned V and J genes by comparing TCR nucleotide sequences with IMGT/GENE-DB human TR gene sequences. In a later analysis, CDR3 sequences and most-parsimonious VDJ recombination scenarios were assigned using the TCRdist pipeline. In a later analysis, every TCR beta chain was defined by the combination of its CDR3 amino acid sequence and its V-gene family, and reads without a unique V-gene family were dropped. A later analysis removed 500 to 600 highly shared, low-generation-probability nucleotide sequences to deal with suspected cross-contamination and a sequencing artifact. In a later analysis, a clonal expansion index was calculated for each public chain from normalized within-repertoire ranks of inferred template counts. In a later analysis, generation probabilities were computed using a VDJ recombination model fitted to out-of-frame rearrangements, and the results were checked against IGoR. Hypergeometric tests were used in a later analysis to score TCR-TCR, TCR-HLA and TCR-CMV co-occurrence, with a repertoire-size bias correction applied to the TCR pairs. False discovery rates were estimated in a later analysis by permuting HLA or CMV assignments 20 times. In a later analysis, co-occurring TCRs were grouped using DBSCAN, and TCRdist sequence similarity was added for clustering within HLA-allele-positive subsets. Co-occurrence clustering excluded repertoires with fewer than 30,000 or more than 120,000 public chains, plus five with anomalous nucleotide sharing. The source is immuneACCESS, and TCRdb retained only in-frame sequences with V and J called. Part of the clones is not carried over; for the studies checked, unresolved V genes explain less than half of this, and the remainder is unexplained. D and trimming were read from the DNA, whereas the V and J calls and clone size are those reported in that table. The sample has 140,000 to 150,000 clones on record, just under 75% of them singletons. The ten largest account for approximately 1.6% of the sample.

This entry belongs to a study of cytomegalovirus exposure and HLA in healthy donors (dated by TCRdb to 2017 to 2019). Regarding the study in general: In an earlier analysis of under 750 of the donors, approximately 300 Gb of sequence data and about 110 million unique TCR beta sequences from about 190 million T cells were reported. An early release that covered fewer than 800 HLA-typed donors contained around 300 gigabases of sequencing data and about 84 million unique TCR sequences. Of the roughly 390 genotyped donors, approximately 80% fell in the genetic ancestry cluster associated with self-reported Caucasian donors. The study was designed to test whether signatures of past pathogen exposure could be identified by cataloging public T cell receptors. The study profiled the T cell repertoires of hundreds of subjects by immunosequencing and related them to cytomegalovirus serostatus. A separate validation cohort of approximately 130 different subjects was used in addition to the approximately 640-subject first cohort. To predict cytomegalovirus infection status, the study brought together high-throughput TCR immunosequencing, statistical association of individual TCRs with disease status, and machine learning. A later analysis re-analyzed previously published TCR beta repertoires from about 730 donors and added high-resolution HLA genotyping to study TCR occurrence patterns. Rather than using new phenotypic data, the later analysis identified candidate immune exposures from TCR beta sequences and from how often those sequences occurred across donors. An earlier analysis of approximately 630 of the donors applied high-throughput TCR beta sequencing to assess whether each TCR beta V gene segment acted as functional or pseudogenic. Alongside the repertoire data, information on donor age, sex, ethnicity and CMV serostatus was compiled. A later genetic analysis used genome-wide SNP genotypes for 398 of the 666 donors, treating that subset as a discovery cohort. All discovery cohort repertoires had been generated using a single sequencing platform. HLA typing included class I and class II loci at four-digit resolution. The number of donors typed differed by locus, with 629-630 for A, B, C, DRB1 and DQB1, 522 for DQA1, 600 to 610 for DPA1, and 472 for DPB1. Four to six DR-DQ haplotypes were handled as single units for association and clustering because linkage in the cohort was strong. Among under 450 genotyped donors of the cohort, an average of roughly 240,000 unique TCR beta nucleotide sequences were sequenced per donor, 15% to 20% of them non-productive. General study outcomes and caveats: A later analysis found that most CMV-associated TCR beta chains appeared HLA-restricted, with HLA associations seemingly driven largely by CMV exposure. Linkage disequilibrium might explain the correlated functional status among segregating V segments, but an unknown experimental factor could not be excluded. Some IMGT-functional V segments, including TRBV6-2 and TRBV6-3, could not be told apart with the 87-base-pair reads, so those segments were excluded. A total of around 150 TCR beta chains were listed by the study as associated with cytomegalovirus. In a later analysis, the rate of TCR association differed among HLA loci, with DRB1 alleles having the most associated TCRs and HLA-C alleles having the fewest. HLA typing was unavailable for some donors at each locus, so association tests used only the typed subset. A later analysis associated 15,000 or so TCR beta sequences with specific HLA alleles at a false discovery rate of 0.05. A cluster of highly shared sequence variants was judged likely to represent a technical artifact of the sequencing pipeline. Because counts were too low, about 18 rarely observed V segments, including chromosome 9 orphons, were excluded from the earlier analysis of about 500 of the donors. According to a later genetic analysis, donors in an Asian-associated ancestry cluster had fewer N-insertions in productive TCRs than the approximately 670-donor mean. Presence/absence analyses assumed roughly uniform sequencing depth across donors, an assumption that may not hold. Several of the top co-occurrence clusters appeared to be linked to parvovirus B19, influenza, CMV and Epstein-Barr virus, according to a later analysis. Broadly in line with IMGT annotations, most TCR beta V segments showed up in productive rearrangements about 87% or about 30% of the time in an earlier analysis of around 600 of the donors. The only immune exposure information available for the cohort was CMV serostatus. The classifier was reported to diagnose cytomegalovirus status with high specificity and sensitivity in both the original cohort and the validation cohort. According to the authors, the approach could potentially be generalized to other disease states and immunological phenotypes. A later analysis found that HLA-associated TCR beta chains were more clonally expanded and had lower generation probabilities than equally common non-associated chains. Across donors, most TCR sequences were observed very rarely, whereas some public TCRs were present in many individuals. When HLA alleles, especially DR and DQ, strongly co-occurred, TCR associations were difficult to assign to individual alleles. The cohort was sequenced for TCR beta chains only, and without alpha or paired-chain data the features that could be detected were limited. In vitro tests confirmed that a few of the cytomegalovirus-associated TCR beta chains recognize cytomegalovirus antigens. An association between a missense DCLRE1C variant and V-gene and J-gene trimming of TCR beta chains was found in a later genetic analysis and replicated in an independent cohort. A further reported finding was that TCR beta sequences accurately predicted the HLA-A and HLA-B alleles for most subjects in the first cohort.

CDR1 and CDR2 are drawn from the germline V gene (reference sequence): MNHEY, SMNVEV. V is reduced by 3 bases and J by 2 bases, leaving a spacing of 8 bases between them. The CDR3 holds 15 amino acids from the cysteine to the phenylalanine. The DNA shown is the 45-base CDR3, in frame from base 1. The cohort was made up of 650 to 700 healthy bone marrow donors. Cohort members were all nominally healthy when sampled, although unrecorded immune exposures were likely present. The donor tested CMV seronegative and was one of the 352 seronegative cohort members. Each donor provided a peripheral blood sample, and peripheral blood mononuclear cells were used for TCR beta sequencing. The Qiagen DNeasy Blood Extraction Kit was used to extract genomic DNA from the blood cell samples.

The sequence links TRBV27 to TRBJ2-6; the best D guess is TRBD2, with 6 bases matching. The source material was PBMCs. This receptor was taken from a young woman in good health and CMV-seronegative. The DNA is as follows: TGTGCCAGCAGTTTTTGGAGGGCTGGGGCCAACGTCCTGACTTTC. Its protein reads: CASSFWRAGANVLTF.